The T cell receptor (beta chain) under discussion was sequenced for a study of vaccination and CD4 T cells after COVID-19 (dated 2022 in TCRdb). For the study in its entirety: Convalescent patients had a positive SARS-CoV-2 result on nasal swab PCR, and of these patients, nine had mild disease and one had severe disease. Post-COVID blood samples were collected from convalescent patients a median of around 96 days after diagnosis, with a range of roughly 30 to 161 days. Six males and four females were included in the convalescent cohort, with two Hispanic individuals, seven Caucasians, two Asians and one multiracial person represented. As controls, cultures received a CEFX viral epitope pool (the positive control), an HIV-1 Nef peptide pool (the negative control), or no peptide at all. Post-vaccine blood samples were collected a median of about 66 days after the second vaccine dose, ranging from about 12 to 250 days. In around nine COVID-19 convalescent patients and a handful of infection-naive healthy vaccine recipients, the spike-specific CD4+ TCR repertoire before mRNA vaccination was compared with the repertoire after mRNA vaccination. For a few convalescent patients, samples were collected at an early post-vaccination timepoint (day 14) as well as at a late post-vaccination timepoint (days 161 to 241). The cultures were stimulated with overlapping spike peptide pools from SARS-CoV-2 and from the common cold coronaviruses HCoV-NL63, HCoV-OC43 and HCoV-229E. Each participant got two doses of either the Pfizer-BioNTech BNT162b2 vaccine (n=8) or the Moderna mRNA-1273 vaccine (n=2).

Sample time point, as interpreted from the label and publication: late sampling 161 to 241 days after vaccination in a few convalescent patients. According to the study, the label for this sample's treatment or condition signals: roughly ten-day PBMC culture with coronavirus spike peptide pools or control peptides (ViraFEST assay). To expand antigen-specific T cells with peptide pools and then pick out the expanded clonotypes through TCR sequencing, the study relied on the ViraFEST assay. The convalescent patients' positive SARS-CoV-2 PCR tests fell between March and December 2020, which was before the Alpha, Beta and Delta variants emerged in the United States. Approximately 1.8 million PBMCs per well were cultured in IMDM with roughly 5% human AB serum and roughly 9.3 IU/ml IL-2, plus 10 ug/ml peptide pools. Half of the culture medium was replaced with fresh IL-2-containing medium on days 3 and 7. After approximately eleven days of culture, CD4+ T cells were isolated by negative selection using the EasySep CD4+ T cell isolation kit. Ficoll-Paque Plus gradient centrifugation was used to isolate PBMCs from whole blood, and the isolated PBMCs were then either used fresh or cryopreserved at -140C. Each culture condition was generally run in triplicate wells.

Receptor libraries were prepared by PCR. DNA from cultured CD4+ T cells underwent TCR sequencing with the Oncomine TCR Beta short-read assay at the Johns Hopkins FTIC core. Genomic DNA was extracted from the cultured CD4+ T cells with the QIAamp micro DNA kit. The Oncomine TCR Beta libraries from cultured CD4+ T cells were pooled using unique dual indexes and then sequenced on an Illumina iSeq 100. The source study handled its data this way. Non-productive sequences were removed, and CDR3s that did not start with C, did not end with F or W, or were shorter than 7 amino acids were discarded. The MANAFEST web application identified antigen-specific clonotypes by comparing peptide-stimulated wells against reference wells and other culture wells. To be called positive, a clone needed an FDR below 0.05, an odds ratio above 5, and a productive frequency above 0.1% in at least two of three replicate wells. A clonotype was classed as cross-reactive if the clonotype showed significant expansion both in SARS-CoV-2 spike wells and in at least one common cold coronavirus spike condition. Similarity between CDR3 sequences was evaluated in R version 3.6.1 using Levenshtein distances (stringdist) and unrooted phylogenetic trees (ape). TCRdb reworked the public reads: Q25 trimming with fastp, MiXCR clone assembly, productive beta chains retained. Here each entry gathers all rows of one CDR3 protein and keeps the most common genes and DNA. TCRdb's processing, not the authors', yielded these V and J calls. Here the sample has tens of thousands of distinct CDR3 sequences; about a third occur a single time. The top ten clones comprise less than 3% of the sample.

From its cysteine to its phenylalanine, the CDR3 spans 15 amino acids. The retained sequence is limited to the CDR3, 45 bases, with the frame set at the first base. CDR1 and CDR2 (LNHDA, SQIVND) derive from the germline V gene (reference sequence). V and J are trimmed by 6 bases and 0 bases, and the gene matches miss 6 bases of the junction. This clonotype was recorded a few times. Its antigen remains undetermined. No much larger clonotype is one base removed from it; base qualities were not supplied. General conclusions and limits of the study: Relatively few convalescent patients were included in the study, and early timepoints after natural infection were not analyzed. Among the post-vaccine SARS-CoV-2-reactive clones in convalescent patients, a median around 90% showed up only after vaccination, which suggests vaccine-specific priming. Nearly all vaccine-specific clones in convalescent patients (304 of 307) were mono-reactive for SARS-CoV-2 spike rather than cross-reactive with common cold coronaviruses. The median count of SARS-CoV-2-reactive clonotypes went up from 21 after infection to some 38 after vaccination, although the change was not significant.

Specimen: CD4+ T cells from blood, cultured in vitro, collected about 7 months after SARS-CoV-2 vaccination. The receptor was derived from a human donor who had recovered from COVID-19. The V and J segments used are TRBV19 and TRBJ2-7, and 9 bases in between align with TRBD1. The DNA sequence is TGTGCCAGTAGACCCGGGACAGGGAACTCCTACGAGCAGTACTTC. Protein translation: CASRPGTGNSYEQYF.